This T cell receptor (beta chain) emerged from a study of PD-1 blockade in classical Hodgkin lymphoma. Study conclusions and caveats: Later analyses included only patients treated at least 1 year post-ASCT. Underlying causes for the observed repertoire differences were not defined, possibly disease activity or prior therapy.

V was trimmed by 4 bases and J by 1 base, leaving 11 bases between them. This CDR3 is built from 14 residues. Germline V CDR1 and CDR2: SGHNT, YYREEE (reference sequence). Time point meaning: cycle 4 day 1 (C4D1), after five to seven weeks of nivolumab. Relapse was seen in all patients after autologous stem cell transplantation, and brentuximab vedotin exposure was variable. By magnetic negative selection, CD4+ T cells were purified from thawed PBMCs. This clone is termed medium-sized (0.01 to 0.1%). As yet, its antigen is unknown. Profiled with immunoSEQ multiplex PCR; TCRdb holds only in-frame clones, not every one. Of more than 20,000 clones in the sample, 65% to 80% were seen once.

This clonotype was sampled from a human donor with classical Hodgkin lymphoma. The chain links TRBV5-4 to TRBJ1-2; no firm D call. The source material was CD4+ T cells from blood, sampled before the fourth cycle of nivolumab. CDR3 amino acids: CASSGLGVNYGYTF. The CDR3 nucleotides read TGTGCCAGCAGCGGACTCGGGGTTAACTATGGCTACACCTTC. Full variable domain (rest looked up from reference TRBV5-4 and TRBJ1-2): ETGVTQSPTHLIKTRGQQVTLRCSSQSGHNTVSWYQQALGQGPQFIFQYYREEENGRGNFPPRFSGLQFPNYSSELNVNALELDDSALYLCASSGLGVNYGYTFGSGTRLTVV.